These 26 T cell receptor beta chains were sequenced from one sample in a study of shared clonotypes between healthy human individuals. Method: immunoSEQ multiplex PCR; TCRdb's copy keeps in-frame clones and lacks some. The sample lists 2.3 million or so clones; 80% to 95% were seen once. Sequenced: naive CD4+ T cells from PBMCs. Regarding subset: CD45RA+ positively selected. These receptors were collected from a man between 18 and 29 years old in good health. Some clones in this sample may be carry-over from other donors' samples.

V usage is TRBV6-5 and J usage is TRBJ1-3; D remains unclear. V was cut by 4 bases and J by 0 bases, with 13 bases left in between. The CDR3 contains 16 residues. Germline loops: CDR1 MNHEY, CDR2 SVGAGI. CDR3 amino acids: CASSSMPGNSGNTIYF. The CDR3 region has the DNA TGTGCCAGCAGTTCCATGCCGGGAAACTCTGGAAACACCATATATTTT.

J is TRBJ2-7 and V is TRBV27; the D gene is possibly TRBD1 (6 bases). The CDR3 length is 14 residues. Germline-derived CDR1 and CDR2 are MNHEY and SMNVEV (reference sequence). The V and J ends lost 5 bases and 4 bases respectively, with 15 bases between them. The chain's CDR3 is CASSAGTRVYEQYF. The CDR3 DNA is TGTGCCAGCAGTGCCGGGACAAGGGTTTACGAGCAGTACTTC.

On this clone: The same CDR3 arises from other DNA sequences in this sample as well. The chain joins TRBV7-9 to TRBJ1-1, with no clear D. Germline V gives CDR1 SEHNR, CDR2 FQNEAQ (reference sequence). V dropped 2 bases and J dropped 0 bases, with 7 bases sitting between them. The CDR3 totals 14 residues. CDR3 amino acids: CASSLQGMNTEAFF. In DNA form, the CDR3 reads TGTGCCAGCAGCTTACAAGGGATGAACACTGAAGCTTTCTTT.

As regards this clone: Other DNA sequences in this sample translate to the same CDR3. This rearrangement joins TRBV7-9 to TRBJ1-1, with a possible D match to TRBD1 (5 bases). CDR3 length: 12 residues. Trimming removed 1 base at V and 8 bases at J, with 8 bases between. Germline V gene data show CDR1 as SEHNR and CDR2 as FQNEAQ (reference sequence). The CDR3 DNA reads TGTGCCAGCAGCTTAGTCGGGGCCGAAGCTTTCTTT. This gives the protein CASSLVGAEAFF.

In the case of this clone: One end of the junction fails to match germline, which may point to a read error. The J gene is TRBJ2-3, the V gene TRBV5-1; TRBD1 matches at 9 bases. Germline V gives CDR1 SGHRS, CDR2 YFSETQ. The CDR3 covers 13 residues. CDR3: CASSPMPGQGRSF. CDR3 in DNA: TGCGCCAGCAGCCCCATGCCGGGACAGGGAAGGAGTTTT.

V usage is TRBV15 and J usage is TRBJ1-2; 7 positions match TRBD1. Trimming removed 4 bases from V and 3 bases from J; junction bases left unmatched: 8. CDR1 and CDR2 (germline): LNHNV, YYDKDF (reference sequence). This CDR3 comprises 15 residues. The CDR3 loop is CATSKDRAGDYGYTF. The CDR3 DNA follows: TGTGCCACCAGCAAAGACAGGGCCGGGGACTATGGCTACACCTTC. Complete variable domain (other parts from reference TRBV15 and TRBJ1-2): DAMVIQNPRYQVTQFGKPVTLSCSQTLNHNVMYWYQQKSSQAPKLLFHYYDKDFNNEADTPDNFQSRRPNTSFCFLDIRSPGLGDTAMYLCATSKDRAGDYGYTFGSGTRLTVV.

The V gene is TRBV7-3, the J gene TRBJ1-1, with D possibly being TRBD1 (6 bases). In germline, CDR1 is SGHTA, CDR2 FQGTGA. V shed 6 bases and J shed 8 bases, with 22 bases lying between them. The CDR3 length is 15 residues. This CDR3 is CASRLLPGTSVEAFF. CDR3 nucleotides: TGTGCCAGCAGACTGCTGCCTGGGACATCTGTAGAAGCTTTCTTT.

The chain has TRBV28 and TRBJ1-2, with TRBD1 matching over 8 bases. The CDR3 contains 14 residues. Trimming took 5 bases from V and 3 from J; bases not matched to a gene: 5. Germline V lookup: CDR1 MDHEN, CDR2 SYDVKM. As DNA, the CDR3 is TGTGCCAGCAGTCTTCCGACAGGGGACTATGGCTACACCTTC. This sequence encodes CASSLPTGDYGYTF.

This chain links TRBV6-5 with TRBJ2-7; tentative D call: TRBD2 (5 bases). The germline V gene encodes CDR1 MNHEY and CDR2 SVGAGI. Trimming cost V 6 bases and J 2 bases, with 11 bases left between them. This CDR3 spans 13 amino acids. CDR3 DNA: TGTGCCAGCAGCGAAGGGAGACCCTACGAGCAGTACTTC. Residues: CASSEGRPYEQYF.

V is TRBV5-1 and J is TRBJ2-7; D tentatively reads TRBD1 or TRBD2 (5 bases each). This CDR3 has 14 amino acids. Trimming removed 0 bases from V and 3 bases from J, with 10 bases in between. CDR1 is SGHRS and CDR2 is YFSETQ in the germline V gene. The chain's CDR3 is CASSLGGEDYEQYF. The CDR3 nucleotides read TGCGCCAGCAGCTTGGGAGGGGAAGACTACGAGCAGTACTTC.

The chain combines TRBV5-1 with TRBJ2-1; D is ambiguous. Germline values: CDR1 SGHRS, CDR2 YFSETQ. There are 15 residues in the CDR3. The ends were cut back, 4 bases at V and 3 bases at J, with 14 bases in the middle. CDR3 coding DNA: TGCGCCAGCAGCCCGCAGACCAGCGACTACAATGAGCAGTTCTTC. It codes for CASSPQTSDYNEQFF.

This chain connects TRBV29-1 to TRBJ2-7, with 14 bases identical to TRBD2. The CDR3 has 18 residues. Per the germline V gene, CDR1 is SQVTM and CDR2 is ANQGSEA. The junction had 14 bases not matched to a gene; V was cut back by 3 bases and J by 4 bases. CDR3 sequence (DNA): TGCAGCGTTGAGACCTGGAGGCCGGGACTAGCGGGAGTTTACGAGCAGTACTTC. This codes for CSVETWRPGLAGVYEQYF.

The chain uses TRBV4-1 and TRBJ2-7; the match to TRBD2 covers 7 bases. V gave up 6 bases and J gave up 3 bases; unmatched junction bases: 8. This CDR3 is 14 amino acids long. Per germline, CDR1 MGHRA and CDR2 YSYEKL. CDR3 protein: CASSRREENYEQYF. The CDR3 coding sequence is TGCGCCAGCAGTCGTCGGGAGGAAAACTACGAGCAGTACTTC.

The V call is TRBV28, the J call TRBJ2-2; 12 nucleotides align to TRBD2. The CDR3 length is 18 residues. Losses at the gene ends were 5 bases for V and 3 bases for J; bases not matched to a gene: 10. Germline CDR1 MDHEN, CDR2 SYDVKM. CDR3 bases: TGTGCCAGCAGTATCCCTGGGACTAGCGGGCGTGACACCGGGGAGCTGTTTTTT. Protein sequence: CASSIPGTSGRDTGELFF.

This clone was seen a handful of times. This same CDR3 is encoded by further DNA sequences in the sample. The CDR3 spells CASSLAGPGETQYF. The CDR3 DNA sequence: TGTGCCAGCAGCTTAGCCGGGCCCGGGGAGACCCAGTACTTC. The chain uses TRBV7-2 and TRBJ2-5; D unclear. The CDR3 has 14 amino acids. V lost 0 bases to trimming and J lost 5 bases, with 10 bases between them. Germline V gene lookup returns CDR1 SGHTA and CDR2 FQGNSA.

This chain joins TRBV28 and TRBJ1-1; D ambiguous. CDR3 size: 14 residues. The ends were cut back, 4 bases at V and 5 bases at J, with 14 bases in the middle. Germline V gene data show CDR1 as MDHEN and CDR2 as SYDVKM. This CDR3 is CASSSPAGKTEAFF. The CDR3 DNA reads as TGTGCCAGCAGTTCCCCTGCCGGGAAGACTGAAGCTTTCTTT.

The chain has TRBV6-1 and TRBJ2-3, with D perhaps TRBD2 (6 bases). This CDR3 comprises 16 residues. Germline CDR1 MNHNS, CDR2 SASEGT. Deletions cut 1 base from V and 0 bases from J, with 11 bases between. This CDR3 reads CASSEVIAVSTDTQYF. CDR3 sequence (DNA): TGTGCCAGCAGTGAAGTGATAGCGGTTAGCACAGATACGCAGTATTTT.

The sample holds one count of this clone. The rearrangement joins TRBV27 to TRBJ2-2; a weak D match, TRBD2 (6 bases). From germline, CDR1 is MNHEY and CDR2 SMNVEV (reference sequence). The germline V and J ends were trimmed by 7 bases and 3 bases, with 18 bases remaining between them. This CDR3 contains 16 residues. This CDR3 is CASTNRASAYTGELFF. The CDR3 nucleotides read TGTGCCAGCACCAACCGGGCTAGCGCATACACCGGGGAGCTGTTTTTT.

The V gene is TRBV7-6, the J gene TRBJ2-1; 10 nucleotides align to TRBD2. There are 18 residues in the CDR3. V was clipped by 1 base and J by 4 bases; unmatched bases: 10. Germline V gene data show CDR1 as SGHVS and CDR2 as FNYEAQ. CDR3 loop: CASSLDHRTSGLYNEQFF. CDR3 nucleotide sequence: TGTGCCAGCAGCTTAGACCACAGGACTAGCGGATTATACAATGAGCAGTTCTTC. Variable domain in full (rest from reference TRBV7-6 and TRBJ2-1): GAGVSQSPRYKVTKRGQDVALRCDPISGHVSLYWYRQALGQGPEFLTYFNYEAQQDKSGLPNDRFSAERPEGSISTLTIQRTEQRDSAMYRCASSLDHRTSGLYNEQFFGPGTRLTVL.

The V gene is TRBV10-2, the J gene TRBJ2-7, with 8 nucleotides matching TRBD2. CDR1 is WSHSY, CDR2 SAAADI, per germline. V trimming: 0 bases; J trimming: 3 bases; junction bases outside the gene matches: 10. CDR3 size: 17 residues. The CDR3 DNA is TGCGCCAGCAGTGAGTCGGCCGTGGAGCGGGGGAACTACGAGCAGTACTTC. It specifies CASSESAVERGNYEQYF.

Points on this clone: Other DNA sequences within the sample encode an identical CDR3. V gene TRBV5-1 combines with J gene TRBJ1-3, with no clear D. This CDR3 is 15 amino acids long. V lost 0 bases, J lost 0 bases, and 7 bases lay in between. CDR1 and CDR2 (germline): SGHRS, YFSETQ. CDR3 DNA: TGCGCCAGCAGCTTGGACCGCTACTCTGGAAACACCATATATTTT. Its translation is CASSLDRYSGNTIYF.

This chain connects TRBV28 to TRBJ1-5; D is uncertain. Germline V gives CDR1 MDHEN, CDR2 SYDVKM. This CDR3 has 12 residues. Trimming stripped 8 bases from V and 6 bases from J, with 11 bases between. The CDR3 DNA is TGTGCCAGCCGGCCGTCCCGTCAGCCCCAGCATTTT. This encodes CASRPSRQPQHF.

This clone was counted between two and nine times. The chain uses TRBV11-2 and TRBJ2-1; D gene ambiguous. V was clipped by 1 base and J by 7 bases, with 11 bases between them. The germline V gene has CDR1 SGHAT and CDR2 FQNNGV. There are 14 residues in the CDR3. The CDR3 reads CASSLARQSNEQFF. DNA of the CDR3: TGTGCCAGCAGCTTAGCGCGCCAGAGTAATGAGCAGTTCTTC.

The rearrangement uses TRBV5-6 and TRBJ2-2; weak D call: TRBD2 (5 bases). The V gene's germline CDR1 is SGHDT and CDR2 YYEEEE. The CDR3 spans 14 residues. With 7 bases removed from V and 7 bases from J, the gap between germline ends came to 17 bases. CDR3 protein: CASSRSARDGELFF. CDR3 sequence (DNA): TGTGCCAGCTCGCGGTCTGCGAGGGACGGGGAGCTGTTTTTT.

The gene calls are TRBV5-1 and TRBJ2-6; a weak D match, TRBD2 (5 bases). The V end lost 4 bases, the J end lost 0 bases, and 8 bases lay between the germline ends. Germline CDR1 reads SGHRS; CDR2 reads YFSETQ. This CDR3 spans 15 amino acids. CDR3 nucleotides: TGCGCCAGCAGCAAGGGAGCCTCTGGGGCCAACGTCCTGACTTTC. It codes for CASSKGASGANVLTF.

The chain's CDR3 is CASAYREDQPQHF. The CDR3, as DNA: TGTGCTAGTGCCTACAGAGAGGATCAGCCCCAGCATTTT. The chain couples TRBV12-5 to TRBJ1-5; no firm D call. The CDR3 spans 13 residues. Germline loops: CDR1 LGHNT, CDR2 FRNRAP. Trimming shortened V by 7 bases and J by 5 bases, and 12 bases separated the two germline ends.